This T cell receptor beta chain was profiled in a study of blood T cells in healthy people across ages. Regarding the study as a whole: As age increased, TCR beta diversity per million T cells fell in a roughly linear fashion.

The table lists this clonotype with a few counts. As yet, its antigen is unknown. The germline CDR1 and CDR2 sequences are DFQATT and SNEGSKA (reference sequence). This CDR3 has 14 amino acids. V trimming: 3 bases; J trimming: 2 bases; junction bases outside the gene matches: 2. Sample-barcoded 5' priming and a J-beta primer mix drove a second PCR of about 7 to 12 cycles. Every molecule of cDNA carried a tag from a template-switch adaptor with 12 random nucleotides. The yield of each sample was at least 3 million CDR3-containing paired-end reads. TCRdb recomputed calls from the 5' RACE reads with MiXCR, one row per CDR3 protein. Of roughly 900,000 distinct CDR3 sequences listed, 29% are singletons. Donors were healthy Caucasian individuals from Russia aged roughly 6 to 90.

The sample consisted of blood. This chain uses TRBV20-1 with TRBJ2-2; 8 bases match TRBD2. The TCR originated in an elderly woman in good health. The CDR3 nucleotides read TGCAGTGCTAGCGGGGGGGCTAACACCGGGGAGCTGTTTTTT. Its protein product is CSASGGANTGELFF.